The 29 T cell receptor beta chains given below trace back to one sample, sequenced in a study of CD8 T cells in Susac syndrome. An input of about 0.5 to 1 ug of RNA was subjected to reverse transcription using random hexamers. Via MiXCR, TCRdb re-called the immunoSEQ multiplex PCR reads, giving one row per CDR3 protein. Of roughly 150,000 distinct CDR3 sequences listed, nearly 97% are singletons. Sequencing input: CD8+ T cells from PBMCs. Receptors were obtained from a human donor with multiple sclerosis.

CDR3 sequence reads: CASSLNSGPEQFF. In DNA form, the CDR3 reads TGCGCCAGCAGCTTGAATAGCGGCCCCGAGCAGTTCTTC. This chain connects TRBV5-1 to TRBJ2-1; weak D call: TRBD2 (6 bases). CDR1 SGHRS and CDR2 YFSETQ come from the germline V gene. CDR3 length: 13 residues. V lost 1 base and J lost 10, with 12 bases in between.

This chain joins TRBV4-1 and TRBJ2-3; D possibly matches TRBD1 or TRBD2 (5 bases each). There are 18 residues in the CDR3. Germline-derived CDR1 and CDR2 are MGHRA and YSYEKL. Trimming left V 3 bases short and J 6 bases short, with 25 bases between. This CDR3 reads CASSQPSKSGHDRDTQYF. The CDR3 bases are TGCGCCAGCAGCCAGCCATCTAAATCGGGGCACGATAGGGATACGCAGTATTTT.

The rearrangement joins TRBV12-3 or TRBV12-4 to TRBJ2-6; D remains ambiguous. This CDR3 has 13 amino acids. Trimming shortened V by 7 bases and J by 2 bases, and 6 bases separated the two germline ends. This CDR3 reads CASTRPGANVLTF. The CDR3, as DNA: TGTGCCAGCACCCGCCCTGGGGCCAACGTCCTGACTTTC.

The chain is built from TRBV29-1 and TRBJ2-2, with a possible D match to TRBD1 (5 bases). Trimming cost V 0 bases and J 2 bases, with 13 bases left between them. Germline V gene sequence: CDR1 SQVTM, CDR2 ANQGSEA. The CDR3 is made up of 16 amino acids. The CDR3 region is CSVEDQGPFNTGELFF. DNA of the CDR3: TGCAGCGTTGAAGATCAGGGCCCCTTCAACACCGGGGAGCTGTTTTTT.

The gene calls are TRBV7-9 and TRBJ2-4; D perhaps matches TRBD1 (6 bases). Germline values: CDR1 SEHNR, CDR2 FQNEAQ (reference sequence). V was shortened by 4 bases and J by 8 bases, with 9 bases between the two germline ends. The CDR3 extends over 12 amino acids. The CDR3 nucleotides are TGTGCCAGCAGCTCCAGGGGAGACATTCAGTACTTC. Translated: CASSSRGDIQYF.

This CDR3 reads CASSLGGGPPDTQYF. Written as DNA, the CDR3 is TGTGCCAGCAGTTTAGGCGGGGGGCCTCCAGATACGCAGTATTTT. The chain couples TRBV12-3 or TRBV12-4 to TRBJ2-3, with TRBD2 matching 8 bases. V dropped 1 base and J dropped 4; count of bases not matched to a gene: 4. The CDR3 is made up of 15 amino acids.

The chain combines TRBV7-6 with TRBJ1-5; no clear D gene. CDR1 is SGHVS, CDR2 FNYEAQ, per germline. The CDR3 length is 13 residues. Trimming removed 5 bases at V and 0 bases at J, with 5 bases between. Here the CDR3 DNA reads TGTGCCAGCAGCGCAGATAGCAATCAGCCCCAGCATTTT. Amino acid sequence: CASSADSNQPQHF. Combining the CDR3 with reference TRBV7-6 and TRBJ1-5 gives the whole variable domain GAGVSQSPRYKVTKRGQDVALRCDPISGHVSLYWYRQALGQGPEFLTYFNYEAQQDKSGLPNDRFSAERPEGSISTLTIQRTEQRDSAMYRCASSADSNQPQHFGDGTRLSIL.

The chain couples TRBV5-1 to TRBJ1-2; D remains ambiguous. The germline V gene has CDR1 SGHRS and CDR2 YFSETQ. V gave up 0 bases and J gave up 0 bases, with 6 bases separating them. CDR3 length: 14 amino acids. As DNA, the CDR3 is TGCGCCAGCAGCTTGGAACAATCTAACTATGGCTACACCTTC. This sequence encodes CASSLEQSNYGYTF. Based on the CDR3 plus reference TRBV5-1 and TRBJ1-2, the full variable domain is KAGVTQTPRYLIKTRGQQVTLSCSPISGHRSVSWYQQTPGQGLQFLFEYFSETQRNKGNFPGRFSGRQFSNSRSEMNVSTLELGDSALYLCASSLEQSNYGYTFGSGTRLTVV.

The chain links TRBV5-6 to TRBJ2-3; D is uncertain. Germline CDR1 and CDR2: SGHDT and YYEEEE. The V and J ends lost 3 bases and 6 bases respectively, with 17 bases between them. This CDR3 region has 15 residues. The chain's CDR3 is CASSWAGTELDTQYF. CDR3 sequence (DNA): TGTGCCAGCAGCTGGGCAGGCACTGAGCTCGATACGCAGTATTTT. The full variable domain, rest sourced from reference TRBV5-6 and TRBJ2-3, is DAGVTQSPTHLIKTRGQQVTLRCSPKSGHDTVSWYQQALGQGPQFIFQYYEEEERQRGNFPDRFSGHQFPNYSSELNVNALLLGDSALYLCASSWAGTELDTQYFGPGTRLTVL.

The V call is TRBV9, the J call TRBJ1-5; no definite D call. V was shortened by 4 bases and J by 5 bases, with 16 bases between the two germline ends. The germline V gene encodes CDR1 SGDLS and CDR2 YYNGEE. This CDR3 has 15 residues. CDR3 nucleotide sequence: TGTGCCAGCAGCCCCTTCGGAGGAGGCGATCAGCCCCAGCATTTT. It codes for CASSPFGGGDQPQHF.

The chain carries TRBV6-2 or TRBV6-3 and TRBJ2-7; the match to TRBD2 covers 12 bases. This CDR3 is 15 amino acids long. Trimming at V came to 6 bases and at J to 1 base, leaving 4 bases not matched to a gene. Germline values: CDR1 MNHEY, CDR2 SVGEGT. The CDR3 loop is CASRATSGGSYEQYF. CDR3 nucleotides: TGTGCCAGCAGGGCCACTAGCGGGGGGTCCTACGAGCAGTACTTC.

The J gene is TRBJ1-1, the V gene TRBV9; 9 bases align to TRBD1. Trimming cost V 0 bases and J 2 bases; bases outside gene matches: 5. Germline V gene sequence: CDR1 SGDLS, CDR2 YYNGEE. The CDR3 consists of 16 residues. The CDR3, as DNA: TGTGCCAGCAGCGTAGTGGGACAGGGATCAAACACTGAAGCTTTCTTT. Residues: CASSVVGQGSNTEAFF. The full variable domain, completed using reference TRBV9 and TRBJ1-1, is DSGVTQTPKHLITATGQRVTLRCSPRSGDLSVYWYQQSLDQGLQFLIQYYNGEERAKGNILERFSAQQFPDLHSELNLSSLELGDSALYFCASSVVGQGSNTEAFFGQGTRLTVV.

The chain is built from TRBV20-1 and TRBJ2-7; D perhaps matches TRBD1 (6 bases). The CDR3 contains 14 residues. The V and J ends lost 3 bases and 3 bases respectively, with 15 bases between them. Germline CDR1 reads DFQATT; CDR2 reads SNEGSKA (reference sequence). The CDR3 DNA reads as TGCAGTGCTAGTATGGGACACGGACTCTACGAGCAGTACTTC. Residues: CSASMGHGLYEQYF.

V and J are TRBV7-3 and TRBJ2-1, with 7 bases aligning to TRBD1. V lost 4 bases, J lost 0 bases, and 9 bases stayed unmatched. This CDR3 has 17 amino acids. Germline V lookup: CDR1 SGHTA, CDR2 FQGTGA. This CDR3 is CASSSLRQGSSYNEQFF. The CDR3 DNA is TGTGCCAGCAGCTCCCTCCGACAGGGAAGCTCCTACAATGAGCAGTTCTTC.

V and J are TRBV5-1 and TRBJ2-5; 12 bases agree with TRBD2. Germline V gives CDR1 SGHRS, CDR2 YFSETQ. This CDR3 has 14 amino acids. Germline trimming cut 9 bases from V and 0 bases from J; bases unmatched to any gene: 3. CDR3 in DNA: TGCGCCACCAGGACTAGCGGGGACCAAGAGACCCAGTACTTC. Encoded protein: CATRTSGDQETQYF.

The CDR3 protein is CASSLVPGDLATEAFF. The CDR3 region has the DNA TGTGCCAGCAGCTTGGTTCCGGGCGACCTCGCCACTGAAGCTTTCTTT. This chain links TRBV5-6 with TRBJ1-1; no definite D call. CDR3 length: 16 amino acids. V dropped 0 bases and J dropped 4 bases, with 16 bases sitting between them. From germline, CDR1 is SGHDT and CDR2 YYEEEE.

The V and J genes are TRBV18 and TRBJ1-4, with 8 bases matching TRBD1. CDR3 length: 15 residues. The V gene's germline CDR1 is KGHSH and CDR2 LQKENI. V shed 3 bases and J 7 bases; nucleotides not matched to a gene: 7. CDR3 protein: CASSPATTGGEKLFF. CDR3 in DNA: TGTGCCAGCTCACCGGCTACAACAGGGGGTGAAAAACTGTTTTTT.

This clonotype was seen only once. The V call is TRBV12-3 or TRBV12-4, the J call TRBJ2-5, with 9 bases lining up with TRBD1. With 5 bases clipped from V and 4 bases from J, the junction kept 8 bases outside the gene matches. The CDR3 is made up of 15 amino acids. The CDR3 reads CASSLRTGAPETQYF. The CDR3 nucleotides read TGTGCCAGCAGTCTCCGGACAGGGGCCCCAGAGACCCAGTACTTC.

The gene calls are TRBV29-1 and TRBJ1-3; the match to TRBD1 covers 7 bases. The CDR3 extends over 13 amino acids. The germline V gene encodes CDR1 SQVTM and CDR2 ANQGSEA. The V gene end was trimmed by 6 bases and the J gene end by 3 bases; junction bases not matched to a gene: 5. The CDR3 loop reads CSVFTGDGNTIYF. The CDR3 coding sequence is TGCAGCGTATTTACAGGGGATGGAAACACCATATATTTT.

V usage is TRBV3-1 and J usage is TRBJ1-2; the D gene is possibly TRBD1 (5 bases). The CDR3 has 15 residues. Looked up from germline, CDR1 is LGHDT and CDR2 is YNNKEL (reference sequence). Trimming pared 4 bases from V and 4 bases from J, leaving 16 bases between. The CDR3 nucleotides read TGTGCCAGCAGCCCTCGACAGCTTCTTCTCTATGGCTACACCTTC. It yields the protein CASSPRQLLLYGYTF.

The chain carries TRBV20-1 and TRBJ1-5; 7 nucleotides match TRBD1. This CDR3 spans 13 amino acids. V trimming: 1 base; J trimming: 7 bases; junction bases outside the gene matches: 4. Germline V gene lookup returns CDR1 DFQATT and CDR2 SNEGSKA (reference sequence). CDR3 bases: TGCAGTGCTAGAGGACAGGGAGGACAGCCCCAGCATTTT. Its protein is CSARGQGGQPQHF.

The rearrangement links TRBV14 to TRBJ1-1; D call uncertain. The CDR3 is made up of 13 amino acids. The V end was cut by 5 bases, the J end by 0 bases, with 7 bases between. The germline gives CDR1 SGHDN, CDR2 FVKESK. The DNA of the CDR3 is TGTGCCAGCAGCATTGTAATGAACACTGAAGCTTTCTTT. Encoded protein: CASSIVMNTEAFF.

This chain links TRBV29-1 with TRBJ2-3, with D perhaps TRBD1 (6 bases). Germline V gene sequence: CDR1 SQVTM, CDR2 ANQGSEA. Trimming left V 7 bases short and J 2 bases short, with 13 bases between. This CDR3 has 13 amino acids. CDR3 protein: CSGTETHTDTQYF. The DNA for the CDR3 is TGCAGCGGGACAGAAACCCACACAGATACGCAGTATTTT.

The chain uses TRBV7-9 and TRBJ2-1; 11 positions match TRBD2. J gave up 8 bases and V 5 bases, and 8 bases lay outside the gene matches. Germline V gives CDR1 SEHNR, CDR2 FQNEAQ (reference sequence). The CDR3 has 15 residues. The CDR3 region is CASSLISGGADEQFF. CDR3 nucleotides: TGTGCCAGCAGCCTAATTAGCGGGGGGGCTGATGAGCAGTTCTTC.

The chain uses TRBV13 and TRBJ2-5; 8 nucleotides line up with TRBD2. CDR3 length: 16 amino acids. Germline loops: CDR1 PRHDT, CDR2 FYEKMQ (reference sequence). The trim removed 4 bases at V and 5 bases at J, leaving 12 bases unmatched. CDR3 nucleotides: TGTGCCAGCAGCTCGTCAGCGGGGGCGGAGCGGGAGACCCAGTACTTC. Its translation: CASSSSAGAERETQYF.

The genes are TRBV7-6 and TRBJ2-1; D gene unclear. Trimming took off 1 base at V and 4 bases at J, with 11 bases between the two ends. CDR3 length equals 15 residues. CDR1 and CDR2 (germline): SGHVS, FNYEAQ. CDR3 nucleotides: TGTGCCAGCAGCTTAGAGTCAGGAGAATACAATGAGCAGTTCTTC. It specifies CASSLESGEYNEQFF.

V is TRBV20-1 and J is TRBJ2-3; D tentatively reads TRBD1 or TRBD2 (6 bases each). V was shortened by 6 bases and J by 2 bases, with 18 bases between the two germline ends. Germline values: CDR1 DFQATT, CDR2 SNEGSKA (reference sequence). The CDR3 consists of 15 residues. This CDR3 reads CSAEGGDIITDTQYF. CDR3 DNA: TGCAGTGCAGAAGGCGGGGACATTATCACAGATACGCAGTATTTT.

V is TRBV30 and J is TRBJ1-2, with TRBD1 matching 7 bases. Germline V gene data show CDR1 as GTSNPN and CDR2 as SVGIG (reference sequence). Trimming removed 7 bases from V and 3 bases from J; junction bases left unmatched: 14. The CDR3 has 15 amino acids. Written as DNA, the CDR3 is TGTGCCTACGAAACAAGAACAGGGGTTTACTATGGCTACACCTTC. Amino acids: CAYETRTGVYYGYTF.

As DNA, the CDR3 is TGTGCCAGCAGCCTTATGGAGGGGGCGCCTTGGGTCTACACCTTC. This sequence encodes CASSLMEGAPWVYTF. The V call is TRBV27, the J call TRBJ1-2, with TRBD1 identical over 7 bases. Germline-derived CDR1 and CDR2 are MNHEY and SMNVEV (reference sequence). With V trimmed by 6 bases and J by 10 bases, 17 bases remained unmatched. The CDR3 sequence is 15 residues long.